This record covers a single T cell receptor beta chain. Which antigen it targets is not known. Base qualities are not at hand, and no much larger clone is one base apart. This specimen comes from a study of control samples from healthy donors and cancer patients (dated by TCRdb to the early 2020s). The method behind the library was the immunoSEQ multiplex PCR assay. TCRdb took this table from immuneACCESS and kept in-frame rearrangements with V and J called. Such tables lack part of the clones; where checked against another copy, unresolved V genes explain under half of the gap, and the rest is unexplained. The sample has roughly 95,000 clones on record, more than 90% of them singletons. In total, the top ten clones hold under 4% of the sample. The sequence was obtained from a human donor in good health. The donor label of this sample is uncertain. The material sequenced was blood.

The DNA sequence reads TGTGCCAGTAGCCCGGAGACAGATTATAGCAATCAGCCCCAGCATTTT. It translates as CASSPETDYSNQPQHF. The chain is assembled from TRBV19 and TRBJ1-5, with a weak D call of TRBD1 (5 bases match). From a lookup of the germline V gene (reference sequence), CDR1 and CDR2 are LNHDA and SQIVND. The CDR3 sequence holds 16 residues, the cysteine and phenylalanine included. The retained sequence is limited to the CDR3, 48 bases, with the frame set at the first base. The germline ends are 15 bases apart after V is trimmed by 6 bases and J by 0 bases.